This TCR beta chain appears in the sequencing data of a study of cytomegalovirus exposure and HLA in healthy donors. Overall study: The approximately 610 first-cohort repertoires shared a platform with the roughly 110 validation repertoires, as reported in a later analysis. General observations from the study: Diagnosis of cytomegalovirus status made by the classifier reportedly showed high specificity and sensitivity. Overall, 164 TCR beta chains were annotated as cytomegalovirus-associated.

Here immunoSEQ multiplex PCR was the method, and the copy in TCRdb shows in-frame clones only, minus some. The sample lists fewer than 200,000 clones, roughly 85% occurring once. The CDR3 is 13 residues long. CDR1 is SQVTM and CDR2 is ANQGSEA in the germline V gene. Trimming removed 1 base from V and 5 bases from J, with 11 bases in between. Points on this clone: Its target is not known.

The clonotype was recovered from a man aged 18 to 29 in good health and CMV-seropositive. The gene calls are TRBV29-1 and TRBJ2-5; no clear D gene. The specimen was PBMCs. CDR3 amino acids: CSVEGASRETQYF. CDR3 DNA sequence: TGCAGCGTTGAAGGGGCTTCCAGGGAGACCCAGTACTTC.